The next 24 T cell receptor beta chains were all read from a single sample in a study of shared clonotypes between healthy human individuals. Generated by immunoSEQ multiplex PCR, the TCRdb table keeps only in-frame clones and is missing some. The sample contains about 1.5 million clones, approximately 98% of which appear only once. The sample comprised naive CD4+ T cells sorted from blood. Noted subset: CD45RA+ positively selected. The source is a man aged 25 to 40 in good health.

The V call is TRBV7-9, the J call TRBJ2-7, with TRBD2 matching over 10 bases. Germline CDR1 and CDR2: SEHNR and FQNEAQ (reference sequence). Losses at the gene ends were 4 bases for V and 2 bases for J; bases not matched to a gene: 5. The CDR3 consists of 15 residues. The CDR3 DNA reads as TGTGCCAGCAGCTATCCGGGACTAGCGACCTACGAGCAGTACTTC. As protein: CASSYPGLATYEQYF.

The chain links TRBV7-2 to TRBJ1-1; D gene uncertain. The CDR3 covers 12 residues. Trimming shortened V by 4 bases and J by 7 bases, and 10 bases separated the two germline ends. The V gene's germline CDR1 is SGHTA and CDR2 FQGNSA. CDR3 residues: CASSSRWDEAFF. CDR3 bases: TGTGCCAGCAGCTCCCGTTGGGATGAAGCTTTCTTT.

The CDR3 region is CASSVGRAYEQYF. The CDR3 nucleotides are TGTGCCAGCAGCGTGGGACGGGCCTACGAGCAGTACTTC. This rearrangement joins TRBV7-2 to TRBJ2-7; D could derive from TRBD1 or TRBD2 (5 bases each). The V gene lost 5 bases and the J gene lost 2 bases, with 10 bases spanning the gap. Germline V lookup: CDR1 SGHTA, CDR2 FQGNSA. CDR3 size: 13 residues.

This clone was found once. The J gene is TRBJ2-2, the V gene TRBV11-3; no firm D call. The germline V gene encodes CDR1 SGHNT and CDR2 YENEEA. Trimming cost V 6 bases and J 1 base, with 9 bases left between them. The CDR3 length is 14 residues. The CDR3 bases are TGTGCCAGCAGACCTCCCGGGAACACCGGGGAGCTGTTTTTT. This codes for CASRPPGNTGELFF.

This clone was observed a single time. V gene TRBV18 combines with J gene TRBJ2-7; perhaps TRBD2 as D (6 bases). Germline V gene sequence: CDR1 KGHSH, CDR2 LQKENI. V lost 3 bases and J 6 bases, leaving 15 bases between the germline ends. This CDR3 comprises 14 residues. CDR3: CASSPGGSRSEQYF. The CDR3 DNA reads as TGTGCCAGCTCACCCGGAGGGTCGAGGAGCGAGCAGTACTTC.

The chain joins TRBV18 to TRBJ1-4; 12 nucleotides line up with TRBD1. Trimming cost V 1 base and J 3 bases; bases outside gene matches: 9. This CDR3 has 19 residues. Germline V gives CDR1 KGHSH, CDR2 LQKENI. The CDR3 protein is CASSPRPGQGAQANEKLFF. CDR3 in DNA: TGTGCCAGCTCACCACGGCCGGGACAGGGGGCGCAAGCTAATGAAAAACTGTTTTTT.

The chain uses TRBV10-3 and TRBJ2-1, with a weak D call TRBD2 (6 bases). V lost 10 bases and J lost 5, with 21 bases in between. This CDR3 is built from 15 residues. Germline assignment: CDR1 ENHRY and CDR2 SYGVKD. DNA for the CDR3: TGTGCCACCTCGGTGGGTTGGAGGACTAACAATGAGCAGTTCTTC. Protein sequence: CATSVGWRTNNEQFF.

This chain joins TRBV19 and TRBJ1-5; D is uncertain. CDR3 size: 15 residues. The V gene's germline CDR1 is LNHDA and CDR2 SQIVND (reference sequence). The V and J ends lost 3 bases and 7 bases respectively, with 16 bases between them. CDR3 sequence: CASSMWRLGVQPQHF. In nucleotides, the CDR3 is TGTGCCAGTAGTATGTGGAGGTTGGGAGTCCAGCCCCAGCATTTT. Based on the CDR3 plus reference TRBV19 and TRBJ1-5, the full variable domain is DGGITQSPKYLFRKEGQNVTLSCEQNLNHDAMYWYRQDPGQGLRLIYYSQIVNDFQKGDIAEGYSVSREKKESFPLTVTSAQKNPTAFYLCASSMWRLGVQPQHFGDGTRLSIL.

This chain joins TRBV5-5 and TRBJ2-1, with 7 bases matching TRBD1. Germline loops: CDR1 SGHKS, CDR2 YYEKEE (reference sequence). CDR3 length equals 14 residues. The V segment lost 0 bases and the J segment 4 bases; nucleotides outside the gene matches: 1. This CDR3 is CASSLEDRYNEQFF. CDR3 bases: TGTGCCAGCAGCTTGGAGGACAGGTACAATGAGCAGTTCTTC.

The chain is built from TRBV7-9 and TRBJ1-1; D is unresolved. V was clipped by 5 bases and J by 4 bases, with 8 bases between them. The CDR3 is 12 residues long. Germline CDR1 reads SEHNR; CDR2 reads FQNEAQ (reference sequence). The CDR3 protein is CASSPVATEAFF. The CDR3 DNA sequence: TGTGCCAGCAGCCCAGTCGCCACTGAAGCTTTCTTT. The whole variable domain, remainder taken from reference TRBV7-9 and TRBJ1-1, is DTGVSQNPRHKITKRGQNVTFRCDPISEHNRLYWYRQTLGQGPEFLTYFQNEAQLEKSRLLSDRFSAERPKGSFSTLEIQRTEQGDSAMYLCASSPVATEAFFGQGTRLTVV.

For the CDR3, the DNA is TGTGCCAGCAGCTTAGCGTGGGGGACAGGGGGCCAAGAGACCCAGTACTTC. It is translated as CASSLAWGTGGQETQYF. The genes are TRBV7-8 and TRBJ2-5; 11 bases are a match to TRBD1. Trimming cost V 0 bases and J 1 base; bases outside gene matches: 4. The CDR3 is 17 amino acids. Looked up from germline, CDR1 is SGHVS and CDR2 is FQNEAQ.

Note on this clone: Additional DNA sequences in this sample encode the identical CDR3. The chain uses TRBV7-9 and TRBJ1-5; D is unclear. The CDR3 consists of 13 residues. The germline V gene encodes CDR1 SEHNR and CDR2 FQNEAQ (reference sequence). V lost 1 base and J 5 bases, leaving 6 bases between the germline ends. CDR3 in amino acids: CASSLGRDQPQHF. The CDR3 DNA sequence: TGTGCCAGCAGCTTAGGGAGGGATCAGCCCCAGCATTTT. Using reference TRBV7-9 and TRBJ1-5 for the parts outside the CDR3, the full variable domain is DTGVSQNPRHKITKRGQNVTFRCDPISEHNRLYWYRQTLGQGPEFLTYFQNEAQLEKSRLLSDRFSAERPKGSFSTLEIQRTEQGDSAMYLCASSLGRDQPQHFGDGTRLSIL.

Comments on this clone: The sample holds other DNA sequences that translate to the same CDR3. The V and J genes are TRBV5-1 and TRBJ2-5; D not resolved. V gave up 4 bases and J gave up 5 bases, with 9 bases separating them. The CDR3 contains 12 residues. The germline CDR1 and CDR2 sequences are SGHRS and YFSETQ. CDR3 sequence: CASSLGRETQYF. The CDR3 nucleotides read TGCGCCAGCAGCCTAGGACGGGAGACCCAGTACTTC.

The chain carries TRBV15 and TRBJ1-1, with D perhaps matching TRBD1 (5 bases). Germline values: CDR1 LNHNV, CDR2 YYDKDF (reference sequence). The V end lost 0 bases, the J end lost 6 bases, and 11 bases lay between the germline ends. The CDR3 totals 14 residues. CDR3 in amino acids: CATSREGRKAEAFF. CDR3 coding DNA: TGTGCCACCAGCAGAGAGGGGCGGAAGGCTGAAGCTTTCTTT.

Remarks on this clone: In the same sample, other DNA sequences code for this CDR3. The CDR3 DNA sequence: TGTGCCAGCAGCGTACGCATCTCTGGGGCCAACGTCCTGACTTTC. Translation: CASSVRISGANVLTF. V is TRBV9 and J is TRBJ2-6; D is ambiguous. V dropped 1 base and J dropped 0 bases, with 5 bases sitting between them. Germline V gene data show CDR1 as SGDLS and CDR2 as YYNGEE. The CDR3 contains 15 residues.

This sequence joins TRBV6-6 and TRBJ1-5; D gene ambiguous. The V gene's germline CDR1 is MNHNY and CDR2 SVGAGI (reference sequence). With 6 bases removed from V and 6 bases from J, the gap between germline ends came to 15 bases. The CDR3 sequence is 14 residues long. The CDR3 nucleotides read TGTGCCAGCAGCCCGCCCGAGGTGGGTCAGCCCCAGCATTTT. It is translated as CASSPPEVGQPQHF.

Worth noting for this clone: Additional DNA sequences in this sample encode the identical CDR3. V gene TRBV29-1 combines with J gene TRBJ2-1, with 7 positions matching TRBD2. After removal of 7 bases from V and 4 bases from J, the junction contained 4 bases not matched to a gene. Germline CDR1 reads SQVTM; CDR2 reads ANQGSEA. The CDR3 has 12 amino acids. For the CDR3, the DNA is TGCAGCGGGCTAGCGGATTACAATGAGCAGTTCTTC. Its translation: CSGLADYNEQFF.

This chain links TRBV5-1 with TRBJ1-2; D gene unclear. The ends were cut back, 0 bases at V and 1 base at J, with 7 bases in the middle. The CDR3 is 14 amino acids. Germline CDR1 SGHRS, CDR2 YFSETQ. This CDR3 reads CASSLGSDNYGYTF. DNA for the CDR3: TGCGCCAGCAGCTTGGGCAGTGATAACTATGGCTACACCTTC.

The chain combines TRBV6-4 with TRBJ2-1; a possible D gene is TRBD1 (6 bases). CDR1 and CDR2 from the germline V gene are MRHNA and SNTAGT. The CDR3 spans 13 residues. Trimming cost V 5 bases and J 5 bases, with 10 bases left between them. CDR3 nucleotide sequence: TGTGCCAGCAGTTACGACAGGCACAATGAGCAGTTCTTC. This sequence encodes CASSYDRHNEQFF.

Points on this clone: Other DNA sequences in the same sample also yield this CDR3. The gene calls are TRBV7-9 and TRBJ2-3; D unresolved. Germline CDR1 reads SEHNR; CDR2 reads FQNEAQ (reference sequence). This CDR3 is built from 14 residues. Trimming removed 1 base at V and 0 bases at J, with 5 bases between. CDR3 sequence reads: CASSLGLSTDTQYF. Here the CDR3 DNA reads TGTGCCAGCAGCTTAGGACTTAGCACAGATACGCAGTATTTT.

The chain combines TRBV5-6 with TRBJ1-3; D not certain. This CDR3 is built from 16 residues. With 2 bases removed from V and 0 bases from J, the gap between germline ends came to 12 bases. Germline-derived CDR1 and CDR2 are SGHDT and YYEEEE. The CDR3 DNA reads as TGTGCCAGCAGCTTCTTAGGGAGCAACTCTGGAAACACCATATATTTT. Protein sequence: CASSFLGSNSGNTIYF.

The genes are TRBV14 and TRBJ2-3; 9 bases fit TRBD1. The germline V gene has CDR1 SGHDN and CDR2 FVKESK. The CDR3 sequence is 15 residues long. Trimming took 4 bases from V and 3 from J; bases not matched to a gene: 5. CDR3 in amino acids: CASSRTGAGTDTQYF. The CDR3 DNA sequence: TGTGCCAGCAGCCGGACAGGGGCGGGTACAGATACGCAGTATTTT. Supplemented by reference TRBV14 and TRBJ2-3, the full variable domain reads EAGVTQFPSHSVIEKGQTVTLRCDPISGHDNLYWYRRVMGKEIKFLLHFVKESKQDESGMPNNRFLAERTGGTYSTLKVQPAELEDSGVYFCASSRTGAGTDTQYFGPGTRLTVL.

This rearrangement joins TRBV5-1 to TRBJ1-1; no clear D gene. CDR1 is SGHRS, CDR2 YFSETQ, per germline. This CDR3 comprises 13 residues. Trimming cost V 0 bases and J 6 bases, with 9 bases left between them. Here the CDR3 reads CASSLGRTSEAFF. The CDR3 coding sequence is TGCGCCAGCAGCTTGGGTAGAACCTCTGAAGCTTTCTTT.

The chain uses TRBV11-2 and TRBJ2-7; D gene ambiguous. The CDR3 totals 14 residues. Germline CDR1 and CDR2: SGHAT and FQNNGV. The ends were cut back, 2 bases at V and 0 bases at J, with 8 bases in the middle. The chain's CDR3 is CASSLRTVSYEQYF. For the CDR3, the DNA is TGTGCCAGCAGCTTACGGACCGTCTCCTACGAGCAGTACTTC.